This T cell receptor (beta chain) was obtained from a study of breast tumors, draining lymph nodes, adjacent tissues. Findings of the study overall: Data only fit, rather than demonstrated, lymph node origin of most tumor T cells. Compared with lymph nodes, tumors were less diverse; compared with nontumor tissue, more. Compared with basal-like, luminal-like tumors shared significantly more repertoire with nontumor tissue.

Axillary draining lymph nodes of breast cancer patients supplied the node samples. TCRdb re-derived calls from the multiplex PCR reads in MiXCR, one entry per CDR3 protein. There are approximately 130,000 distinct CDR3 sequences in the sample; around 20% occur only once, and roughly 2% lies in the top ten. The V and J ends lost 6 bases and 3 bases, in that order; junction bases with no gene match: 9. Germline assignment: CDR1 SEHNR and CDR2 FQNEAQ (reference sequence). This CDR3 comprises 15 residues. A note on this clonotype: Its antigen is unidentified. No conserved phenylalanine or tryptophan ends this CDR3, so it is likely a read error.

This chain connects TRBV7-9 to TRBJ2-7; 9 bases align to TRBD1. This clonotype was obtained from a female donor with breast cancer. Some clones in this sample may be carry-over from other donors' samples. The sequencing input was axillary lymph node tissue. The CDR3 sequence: CASSFSPGQGYEQYS. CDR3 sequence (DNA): TGTGCCAGCAGTTTTTCCCCGGGACAGGGCTACGAGCAGTACTCC.